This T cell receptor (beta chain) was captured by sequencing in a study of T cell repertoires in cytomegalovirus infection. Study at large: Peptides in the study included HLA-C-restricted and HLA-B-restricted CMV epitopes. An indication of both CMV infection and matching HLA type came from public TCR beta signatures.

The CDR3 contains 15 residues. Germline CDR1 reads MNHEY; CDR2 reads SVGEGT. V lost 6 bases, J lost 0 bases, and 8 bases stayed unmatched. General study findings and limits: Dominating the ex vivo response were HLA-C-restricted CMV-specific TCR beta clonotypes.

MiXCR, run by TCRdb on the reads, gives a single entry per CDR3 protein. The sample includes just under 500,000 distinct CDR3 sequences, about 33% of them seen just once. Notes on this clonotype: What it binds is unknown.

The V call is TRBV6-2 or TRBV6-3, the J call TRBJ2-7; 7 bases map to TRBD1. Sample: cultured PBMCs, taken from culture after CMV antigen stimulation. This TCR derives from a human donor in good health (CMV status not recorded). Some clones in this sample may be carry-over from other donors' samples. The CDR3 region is CASRDRDSNSYEQYF. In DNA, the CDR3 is TGTGCCAGCAGAGACCGGGACAGCAACTCCTACGAGCAGTACTTC.